A selection of T cell receptor beta chains follows, all from one sample in a study of tumor-infiltrating lymphocytes in primary liver carcinoma. One entry per CDR3 protein results from TCRdb running MiXCR on the multiplex PCR reads. The sample yields roughly 190,000 distinct CDR3 sequences, around four fifths seen once. The source material was tumor tissue from primary liver carcinoma. The receptors come from a man aged 35-49 years with primary liver carcinoma and hepatitis B virus infection. Both conserved end residues are part of each CDR3. The order of the fields is clone size, J gene, D gene, V gene, CDR3 DNA, CDR3 protein. A D gene is named only where the DNA matches it firmly. The size field is filled for only some rows; it gives once, few, many or a size class.

NA	TRBJ2-1	NA	TRBV7-9	TGTGCAAGCAGCCCTCCCAAGGGGGGAGGGCCAAATGAGCAGTTCTTC	CASSPPKGGGPNEQFF
NA	TRBJ2-1	NA	TRBV29-1	TGCAGCATCCTAGGGCGCTTAGACGGACCCCCCTCCTACGAGCAGTTCTTC	CSILGRLDGPPSYEQFF
NA	TRBJ2-7	NA	TRBV29-1	TGCAGTCGCGGGGCAGGGACATCCTACGAGCAGTACTTC	CSRGAGTSYEQYF
NA	TRBJ2-7	NA	TRBV5-4	TGTGCCATCAGCTCAAGGGGCTTCCCCTACGAGCAGTACTTC	CAISSRGFPYEQYF
once	TRBJ2-5	NA	TRBV29-1	TGCAGCGTTAAAGATGTCGGACAAGGAGAGACTCAGTATTTC	CSVKDVGQGETQYF
NA	TRBJ1-5	NA	TRBV11-3	TGTGCAAGCAGTGACAGATATAGTAATCAGCCCCAGCATTTT	CASSDRYSNQPQHF
NA	TRBJ1-1	NA	TRBV19	TGTACCAGTCAAGGGGCCGCTTTGAATGAAGCTTTCTTT	CTSQGAALNEAFF
NA	TRBJ1-1	NA	TRBV30	TGTGCCTGGAGTCCTGATAGGAGGACTGAAGCTTTCTTT	CAWSPDRRTEAFF
NA	TRBJ2-2	TRBD2	TRBV7-9	TGTGCCAGCAGGGGACTAGCGGGAGCAGTGGGGGAGCTGTTTTTT	CASRGLAGAVGELFF
NA	TRBJ2-3	NA	TRBV4-3	TGCGCCAGCAGCCAGCGGGGTCCCCCCCACACAGATACGCAGTATTTT	CASSQRGPPHTDTQYF
once	TRBJ1-6	TRBD1	TRBV6-6	TGTGCCAGCAATCTCGGGACAGGGCGCAATTCACCCCTCCGCTTT	CASNLGTGRNSPLRF
many	TRBJ2-1	NA	TRBV5-1	TGCGCCAGCGGTCGGGTGGCAGGGGCCTACAATGAGCAGTTCTTC	CASGRVAGAYNEQFF
NA	TRBJ2-1	TRBD2	TRBV14	TGTGCTAGCAGCCAACATACGGGACTAGGTAACTACAATGAGCAATTCTTC	CASSQHTGLGNYNEQFF
NA	TRBJ2-5	NA	TRBV6-2/TRBV6-3	TGTACTAGCAGCCCAGAAGAAGAGACCCAGTACTTC	CTSSPEEETQYF
NA	TRBJ1-1	NA	TRBV10-3	TGTGCCATCCGAGGGGGAGGAATGAACATTGAAGCTTTCTTT	CAIRGGGMNIEAFF
many	TRBJ2-7	NA	TRBV28	TGTGCCAGCAGTAAATCCCTTGGGGCCTACGAGCAGTACTTC	CASSKSLGAYEQYF
NA	TRBJ2-7	NA	TRBV6-5	TGTTCCAGCAGTCCCAGTCTAGCAGGAAAAGGAGGTTACGAGCAGTACTTC	CSSSPSLAGKGGYEQYF
NA	TRBJ2-7	NA	TRBV29-1	TGCATCGCCATGACATCTGGGACCACCACTCCCTACGAGCAGTACTTC	CIAMTSGTTTPYEQYF
NA	TRBJ2-3	NA	TRBV2	TGTGCCAGCAGAGCGGACAGCACAGATACGCAGTATTTT	CASRADSTDTQYF
NA	TRBJ2-7	NA	TRBV29-1	TGCAGCGTTGTGGATACACGCGGCGAGCAGTATTTC	CSVVDTRGEQYF
NA	TRBJ1-4	TRBD1	TRBV29-1	TGCAGCGTTGAGCTTCAGGGGGATGAAAAACTGTTTTTT	CSVELQGDEKLFF
once	TRBJ2-3	TRBD2	TRBV6-5	TGTGCCAGCAACCCAGGACTAGCGGAAACTGATACGGAGTATTTT	CASNPGLAETDTEYF
many	TRBJ1-5	NA	TRBV5-8	TGTGCCAGCAGCGGGCGGGTTAGCAATCAGCCCCAGCATTTT	CASSGRVSNQPQHF
once	TRBJ2-5	NA	TRBV11-2	TGTGCCAACAGCTTCCGCGGGGGACAAGCGACCCAGTACTTC	CANSFRGGQATQYF
NA	TRBJ2-7	TRBD2	TRBV19	TGTGCCACCGAAGGGATTAGCGGGAGCCCCTACGAGCAGTACTTC	CATEGISGSPYEQYF
NA	TRBJ2-3	NA	TRBV28	TGTGCCAGCAGGCTAGGAGCGGAAGGGGAAGGGTATACGCAGTTTTTT	CASRLGAEGEGYTQFF
NA	TRBJ2-2	TRBD2	TRBV29-1	TGCAGCGTTGGGACTAGCGCGAACACCGGGGAGCTGTTTTTT	CSVGTSANTGELFF
NA	TRBJ2-3	NA	TRBV10-2	TGCGCCAGTGGGAATGCGAGTACAGATACGCAGTATTTT	CASGNASTDTQYF
NA	TRBJ2-3	NA	TRBV7-2	TGTGCCAGCAGCGTAGCTCTGGGAGGCGATACGCAGTGTTTT	CASSVALGGDTQCF
NA	TRBJ1-5	NA	TRBV28	TGTGCCAGGAGTATGACAAGGGCCACCCAGCCCCAGCATTTT	CARSMTRATQPQHF
NA	TRBJ2-3	TRBD2	TRBV24-1	TGTGCCATCAGTGGGAGGGGAACGACTAGCATAGATACGCAGTATTTT	CAISGRGTTSIDTQYF
NA	TRBJ2-5	NA	TRBV29-1	TGTAGCGTTGGAGGACCCGGGCACTTCCAGGAGACCCAGTACTTC	CSVGGPGHFQETQYF
NA	TRBJ2-3	NA	TRBV5-1	TGCGTCAGCAGATCCGCCGGGAGCTGGACAGATACGCAGTATTTT	CVSRSAGSWTDTQYF
once	TRBJ1-6	TRBD1	TRBV5-1	TGCCCCAGCAGCATCGACAGGGATAATTCACCCCTCCACTTT	CPSSIDRDNSPLHF
NA	TRBJ2-7	TRBD2	TRBV11-2	TGTGCCAGCAGCTTGAGGGATGAGAGGACTAGCGGTCTCAGCTCCTACGAGCAGTACTTC	CASSLRDERTSGLSSYEQYF